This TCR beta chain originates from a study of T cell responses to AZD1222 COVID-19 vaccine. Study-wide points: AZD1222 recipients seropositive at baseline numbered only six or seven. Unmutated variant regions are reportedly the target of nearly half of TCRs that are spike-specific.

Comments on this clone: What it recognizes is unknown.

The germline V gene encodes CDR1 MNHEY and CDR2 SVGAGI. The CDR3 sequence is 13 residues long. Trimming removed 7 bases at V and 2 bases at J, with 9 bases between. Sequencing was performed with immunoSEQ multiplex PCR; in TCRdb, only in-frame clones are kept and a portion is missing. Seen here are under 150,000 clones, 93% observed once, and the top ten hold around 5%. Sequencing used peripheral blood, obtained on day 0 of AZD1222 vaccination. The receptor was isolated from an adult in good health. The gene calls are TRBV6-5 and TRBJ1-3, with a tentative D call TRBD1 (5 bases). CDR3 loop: CASNGGAGNTIYF. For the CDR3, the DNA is TGTGCCAGCAACGGGGGGGCTGGAAACACCATATATTTT.